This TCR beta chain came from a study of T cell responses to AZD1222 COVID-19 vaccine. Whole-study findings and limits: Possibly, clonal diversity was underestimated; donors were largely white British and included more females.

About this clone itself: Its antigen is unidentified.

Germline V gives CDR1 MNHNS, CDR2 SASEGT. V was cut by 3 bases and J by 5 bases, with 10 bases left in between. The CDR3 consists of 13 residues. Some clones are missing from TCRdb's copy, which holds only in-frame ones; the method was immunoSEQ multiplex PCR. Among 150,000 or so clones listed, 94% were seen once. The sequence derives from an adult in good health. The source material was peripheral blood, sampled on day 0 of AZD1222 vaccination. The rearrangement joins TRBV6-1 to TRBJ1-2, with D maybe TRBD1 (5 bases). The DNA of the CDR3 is TGTGCCAGCAGTGAGTCTCAGGGATATGGCTACACCTTC. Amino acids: CASSESQGYGYTF.